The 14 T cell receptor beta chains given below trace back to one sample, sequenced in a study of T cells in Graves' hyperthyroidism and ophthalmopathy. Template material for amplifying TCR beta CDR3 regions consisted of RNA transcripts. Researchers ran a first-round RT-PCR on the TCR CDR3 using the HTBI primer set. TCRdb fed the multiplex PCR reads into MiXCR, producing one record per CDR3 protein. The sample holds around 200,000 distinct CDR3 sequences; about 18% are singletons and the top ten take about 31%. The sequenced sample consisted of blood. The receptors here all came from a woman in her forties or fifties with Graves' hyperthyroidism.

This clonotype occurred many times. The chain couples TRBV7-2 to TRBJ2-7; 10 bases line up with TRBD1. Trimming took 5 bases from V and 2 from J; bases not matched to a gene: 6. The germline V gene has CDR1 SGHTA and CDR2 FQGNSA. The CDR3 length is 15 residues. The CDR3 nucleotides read TGTGCCAGCAGCCGATGGGACAGGGGAACCTACGAGCAGTACTTC. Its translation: CASSRWDRGTYEQYF.

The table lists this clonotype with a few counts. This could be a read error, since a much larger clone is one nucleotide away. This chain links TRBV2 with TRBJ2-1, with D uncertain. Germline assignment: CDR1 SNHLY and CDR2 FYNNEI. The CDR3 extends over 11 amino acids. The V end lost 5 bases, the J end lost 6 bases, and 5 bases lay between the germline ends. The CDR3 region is CASSRSNEQFF. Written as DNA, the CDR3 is TGTGCCAGCAGTAGAAGCAATGAGCAGTTCTTC.

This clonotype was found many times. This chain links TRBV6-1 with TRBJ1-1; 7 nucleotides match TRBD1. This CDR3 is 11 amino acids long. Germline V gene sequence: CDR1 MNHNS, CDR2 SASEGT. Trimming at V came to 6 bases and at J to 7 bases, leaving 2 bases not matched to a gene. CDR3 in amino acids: CASSWDSEAFF. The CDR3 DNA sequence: TGTGCCAGCAGCTGGGACAGTGAAGCTTTCTTT.

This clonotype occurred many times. For the CDR3, the DNA is TGTGCCACGGGGCTGAACACTGAAGCTTTCTTT. It yields the protein CATGLNTEAFF. V is TRBV19 and J is TRBJ1-1; a weak D match, TRBD1 (5 bases). The V end was cut by 10 bases, the J end by 0 bases, with 6 bases between. Germline CDR1 is LNHDA and CDR2 is SQIVND (reference sequence). The CDR3 runs to 11 residues.

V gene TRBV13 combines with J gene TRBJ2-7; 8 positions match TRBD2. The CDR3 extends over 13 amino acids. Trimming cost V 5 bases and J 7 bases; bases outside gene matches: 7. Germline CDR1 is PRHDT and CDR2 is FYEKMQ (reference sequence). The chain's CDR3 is CASSLRRGGEQYF. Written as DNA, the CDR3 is TGTGCCAGCAGCCTTAGACGGGGGGGGGAGCAGTACTTC.

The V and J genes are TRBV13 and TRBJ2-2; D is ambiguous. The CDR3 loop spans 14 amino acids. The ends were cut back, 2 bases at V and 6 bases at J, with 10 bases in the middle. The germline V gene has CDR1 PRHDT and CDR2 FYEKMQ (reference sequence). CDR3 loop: CASSLTEYAGELFF. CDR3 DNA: TGTGCCAGCAGCTTAACGGAGTACGCCGGGGAGCTGTTTTTT.

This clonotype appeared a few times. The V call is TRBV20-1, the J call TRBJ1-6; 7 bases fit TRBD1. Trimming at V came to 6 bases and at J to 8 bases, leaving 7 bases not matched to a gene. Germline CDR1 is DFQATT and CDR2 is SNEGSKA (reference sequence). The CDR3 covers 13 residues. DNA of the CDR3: TGCAGTGCGCCCGGGACAGCGGATTCACCCCTCCACTTT. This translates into CSAPGTADSPLHF.

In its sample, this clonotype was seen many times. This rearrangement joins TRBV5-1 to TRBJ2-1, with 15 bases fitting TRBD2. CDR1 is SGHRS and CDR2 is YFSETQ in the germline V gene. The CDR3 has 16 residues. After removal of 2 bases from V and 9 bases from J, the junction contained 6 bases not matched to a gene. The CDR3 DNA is TGCGCCAGCAGCTTAGGAGGACTAGCGGGGGGGGGTGAGCAGTTCTTC. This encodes CASSLGGLAGGGEQFF.

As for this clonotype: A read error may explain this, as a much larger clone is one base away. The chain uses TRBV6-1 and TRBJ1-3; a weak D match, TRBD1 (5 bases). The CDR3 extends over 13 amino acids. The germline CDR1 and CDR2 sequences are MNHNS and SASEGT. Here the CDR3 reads CANSTGGGNTIYF. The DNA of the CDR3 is TGTGCCAACAGTACAGGTGGTGGAAACACCATATATTTT.

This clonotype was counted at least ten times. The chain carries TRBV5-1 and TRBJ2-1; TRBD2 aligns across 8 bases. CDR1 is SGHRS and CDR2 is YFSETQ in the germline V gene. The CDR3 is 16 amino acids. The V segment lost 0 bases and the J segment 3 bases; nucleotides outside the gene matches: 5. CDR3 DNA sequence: TGCGCCAGCAGCTTGGGGCTAGCGGGCCGCTACAATGAGCAGTTCTTC. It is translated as CASSLGLAGRYNEQFF.

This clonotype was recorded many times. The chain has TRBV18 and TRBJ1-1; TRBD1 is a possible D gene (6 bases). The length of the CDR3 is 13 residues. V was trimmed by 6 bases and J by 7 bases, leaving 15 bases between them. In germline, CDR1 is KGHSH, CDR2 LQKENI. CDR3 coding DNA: TGTGCCAGCTCCCCAGGCCGAGGGGGTGAAGCTTTCTTT. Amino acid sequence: CASSPGRGGEAFF.

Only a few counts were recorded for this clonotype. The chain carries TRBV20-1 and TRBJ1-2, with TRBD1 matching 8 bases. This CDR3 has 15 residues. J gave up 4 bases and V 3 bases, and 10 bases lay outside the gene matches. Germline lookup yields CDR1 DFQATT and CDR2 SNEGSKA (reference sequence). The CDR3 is CSASSGPTGAYGYTF. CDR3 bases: TGCAGTGCTAGCTCCGGACCGACAGGGGCCTATGGCTACACCTTC.

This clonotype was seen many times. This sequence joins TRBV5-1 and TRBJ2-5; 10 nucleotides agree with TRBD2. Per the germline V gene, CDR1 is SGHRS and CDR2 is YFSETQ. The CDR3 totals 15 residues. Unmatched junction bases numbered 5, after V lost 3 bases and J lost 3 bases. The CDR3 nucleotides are TGCGCCAGCAGCTCCGGGACTAGCGTTGAAGAGACCCAGTACTTC. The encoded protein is CASSSGTSVEETQYF. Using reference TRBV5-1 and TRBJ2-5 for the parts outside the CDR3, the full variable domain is KAGVTQTPRYLIKTRGQQVTLSCSPISGHRSVSWYQQTPGQGLQFLFEYFSETQRNKGNFPGRFSGRQFSNSRSEMNVSTLELGDSALYLCASSSGTSVEETQYFGPGTRLLVL.

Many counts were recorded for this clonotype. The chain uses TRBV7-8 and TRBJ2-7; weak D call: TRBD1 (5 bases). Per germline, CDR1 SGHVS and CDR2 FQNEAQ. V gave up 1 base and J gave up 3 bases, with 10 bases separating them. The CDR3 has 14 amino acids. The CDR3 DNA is TGTGCCAGCAGCTTAGGGGTCAGGGTCTACGAGCAGTACTTC. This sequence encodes CASSLGVRVYEQYF. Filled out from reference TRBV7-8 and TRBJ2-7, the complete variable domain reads GAGVSQSPRYKVAKRGQDVALRCDPISGHVSLFWYQQALGQGPEFLTYFQNEAQLDKSGLPSDRFFAERPEGSVSTLKIQRTQQEDSAVYLCASSLGVRVYEQYFGPGTRLTVT.